This T cell receptor (beta chain) is from a study of T cells after yellow fever vaccination. Template-switching 5'RACE yielded the TCR cDNA; a universal primer site and UMIs were added in the process. TCRdb re-analysed the 5' RACE reads in MiXCR, keeping a single row per CDR3 protein. The repertoire has 80,000 to 100,000 distinct CDR3 sequences, roughly 10% of them found once; the top ten carry approximately 16%. Study-level results: Subsequent to the booster, the majority of primary-vaccination clones reappeared (96% CD4, more than 70% CD8). Overlap between CD4 and CD8 compartments was detected for a small share of clonotypes.

This CDR3 has 17 amino acids. V shed 3 bases, J shed 2 bases, and the junction held 9 bases outside the gene matches. Germline values: CDR1 SGHVS, CDR2 FQNEAQ. The clonotype was recovered from a man between 18 and 29 years old who received the YFV17D yellow fever vaccine. The rearrangement links TRBV7-8 to TRBJ2-2, with 7 nucleotides matching TRBD1. The material sequenced was CD8+ T cells not binding an NS4B(214-222) dextramer, sorted from PBMCs, taken around 15 days after the first yellow fever vaccination. The CDR3 sequence is CASSFPRTGPNTGELFF. For the CDR3, the DNA is TGTGCCAGCAGCTTCCCAAGGACAGGACCCAACACCGGGGAGCTGTTTTTT. The complete variable domain, with remaining parts taken from reference TRBV7-8 and TRBJ2-2, reads GAGVSQSPRYKVAKRGQDVALRCDPISGHVSLFWYQQALGQGPEFLTYFQNEAQLDKSGLPSDRFFAERPEGSVSTLKIQRTQQEDSAVYLCASSFPRTGPNTGELFFGEGSRLTVL.